This TCR beta chain was sequenced in a study of blood T cells in healthy people across ages. Losses at the gene ends were 8 bases for V and 4 bases for J; bases not matched to a gene: 14. Germline V lookup: CDR1 DFQATT, CDR2 SNEGSKA (reference sequence). The CDR3 contains 15 residues. This clonotype has just a few counts. A second PCR of 7 to 11 cycles used a sample-barcoded 5' primer and a J-beta primer mix. Each cDNA molecule carried a tag from a template-switch adaptor that contained 12 random nucleotides. In TCRdb, the 5' RACE reads were re-called with MiXCR into one record per CDR3 protein. The profile shows 1,800,000 or so distinct CDR3 sequences, 39% of them singletons.

The receptor was isolated from a human donor in good health. Sequencing was carried out using blood. The chain couples TRBV20-1 to TRBJ2-1; 7 positions agree with TRBD2. The CDR3 DNA is TGCAGTTTGGGTGGAGCGGGAAGACCTTACAATGAGCAGTTCTTC. It is translated as CSLGGAGRPYNEQFF.